What follows are 7 T cell receptor beta chains derived from one specimen sequenced in a study of circulating CD8 cells and anti-PD-1 response in melanoma. TCR libraries were prepared from roughly 15 ng of total RNA with the QIAseq Immune Repertoire TCR panel. TCRdb processed the reads anew with MiXCR; each CDR3 protein has one entry. Counted here are a few hundred distinct CDR3 sequences, more than 7.5% occurring once; the ten biggest clones make up about 24%. From live CD3+CD8+TCRalphabeta+ cells, four PD-1 and/or TIGIT subsets were sorted. Source: CD8+ T cells from PBMCs, taken at baseline or after one month of anti-PD-1 therapy (not recorded which). The source of these receptors is a human donor with melanoma.

In its sample, this clonotype is medium-sized. The rearrangement uses TRBV12-3 or TRBV12-4 and TRBJ2-2; TRBD2 agrees at 11 bases. The ends lost 0 bases at V and 4 bases at J; junction bases unmatched: 4. The CDR3 extends over 17 amino acids. CDR3 coding DNA: TGTGCCAGCAGTTTAGCGCTAGCGGGGGGAGTCACCGGGGAGCTGTTTTTT. It encodes CASSLALAGGVTGELFF.

Notes on this clonotype: A read error is possible here, since a much larger clone lies one base away. This chain joins TRBV2 and TRBJ2-7; D is possibly TRBD1 (7 bases). Germline CDR1 and CDR2: SNHLY and FYNNEI. Deletions cut 7 bases from V and 4 bases from J, with 17 bases between. CDR3 length: 14 amino acids. This CDR3 reads CASKKEGACYEQYF. The CDR3 nucleotides read TGTGCCAGCAAAAAGGAGGGGGCGTGTTACGAGCAGTACTTC.

This clonotype qualifies as large. The chain combines TRBV6-2 or TRBV6-3 with TRBJ2-7; TRBD1 might be the D (6 bases). The germline V gene has CDR1 MNHEY and CDR2 SVGEGT. This CDR3 is 14 amino acids long. V was cut by 8 bases and J by 2 bases, with 16 bases left in between. The CDR3 reads CASGRSGVAYEQYF. In DNA form, the CDR3 reads TGTGCCAGCGGACGTTCAGGGGTTGCCTACGAGCAGTACTTC.

In its sample, this clonotype is medium-sized (0.01 to 0.1%). The chain uses TRBV9 and TRBJ2-3; D is unresolved. Germline lookup yields CDR1 SGDLS and CDR2 YYNGEE. CDR3 length: 12 residues. The V end was cut by 0 bases, the J end by 6 bases, with 5 bases between. DNA of the CDR3: TGTGCCAGCAGCGTAGGGGCGGATACGCAGTATTTT. It yields the protein CASSVGADTQYF.

This clonotype is judged hyperexpanded. This rearrangement joins TRBV24-1 to TRBJ2-3; tentatively, D is TRBD2 (5 bases). CDR3 length: 12 amino acids. V lost 4 bases to trimming and J lost 9 bases, with 10 bases between them. Germline V gene lookup returns CDR1 KGHDR and CDR2 SFDVKD. The CDR3 reads CATSDIGLTQYF. As DNA, the CDR3 is TGTGCCACCAGTGACATAGGACTGACGCAGTATTTT.

This clonotype has just one count. This chain joins TRBV4-2 and TRBJ2-3, with 9 bases fitting TRBD2. The CDR3 has 15 residues. After removal of 0 bases from V and 4 bases from J, the junction contained 2 bases not matched to a gene. From germline, CDR1 is LGHNA and CDR2 YNFKEQ. The CDR3 region is CASSQERGGPDTQYF. Here the CDR3 DNA reads TGTGCCAGCAGCCAAGAGCGGGGGGGCCCAGATACGCAGTATTTT.

This clonotype is classed as large. The gene calls are TRBV6-2 or TRBV6-3 and TRBJ1-5; TRBD1 agrees at 9 bases. Per the germline V gene, CDR1 is MNHEY and CDR2 is SVGEGT. This CDR3 is built from 15 residues. V gave up 6 bases and J gave up 5 bases; unmatched junction bases: 8. The CDR3 here is CASSMGQGLYQPQHF. The CDR3 bases are TGTGCCAGCAGCATGGGACAGGGACTTTATCAGCCCCAGCATTTT.